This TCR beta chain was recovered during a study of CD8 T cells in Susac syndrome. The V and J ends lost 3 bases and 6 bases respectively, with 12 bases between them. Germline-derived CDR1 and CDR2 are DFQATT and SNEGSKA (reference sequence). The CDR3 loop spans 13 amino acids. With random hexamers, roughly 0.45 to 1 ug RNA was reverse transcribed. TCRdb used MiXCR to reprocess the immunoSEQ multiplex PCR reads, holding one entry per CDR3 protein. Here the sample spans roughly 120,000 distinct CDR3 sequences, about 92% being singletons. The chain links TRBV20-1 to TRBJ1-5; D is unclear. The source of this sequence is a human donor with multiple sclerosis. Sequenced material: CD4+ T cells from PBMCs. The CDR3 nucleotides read TGCAGTGCTAGTCCGGGTCAGGCTCAGCCCCAGCATTTT. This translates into CSASPGQAQPQHF.